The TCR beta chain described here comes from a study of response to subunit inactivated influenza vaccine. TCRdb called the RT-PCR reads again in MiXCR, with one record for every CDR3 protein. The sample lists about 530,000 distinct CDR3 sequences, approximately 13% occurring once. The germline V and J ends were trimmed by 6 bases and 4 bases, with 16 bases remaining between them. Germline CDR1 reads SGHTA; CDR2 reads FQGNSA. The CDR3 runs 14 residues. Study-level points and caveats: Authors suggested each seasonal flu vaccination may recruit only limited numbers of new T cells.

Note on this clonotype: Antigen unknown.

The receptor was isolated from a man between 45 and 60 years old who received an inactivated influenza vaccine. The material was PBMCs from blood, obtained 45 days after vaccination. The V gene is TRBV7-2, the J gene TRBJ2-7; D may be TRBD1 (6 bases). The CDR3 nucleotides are TGTGCCAGCAGTATCATACAGGGTTATTACGAGCAGTACTTC. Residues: CASSIIQGYYEQYF.